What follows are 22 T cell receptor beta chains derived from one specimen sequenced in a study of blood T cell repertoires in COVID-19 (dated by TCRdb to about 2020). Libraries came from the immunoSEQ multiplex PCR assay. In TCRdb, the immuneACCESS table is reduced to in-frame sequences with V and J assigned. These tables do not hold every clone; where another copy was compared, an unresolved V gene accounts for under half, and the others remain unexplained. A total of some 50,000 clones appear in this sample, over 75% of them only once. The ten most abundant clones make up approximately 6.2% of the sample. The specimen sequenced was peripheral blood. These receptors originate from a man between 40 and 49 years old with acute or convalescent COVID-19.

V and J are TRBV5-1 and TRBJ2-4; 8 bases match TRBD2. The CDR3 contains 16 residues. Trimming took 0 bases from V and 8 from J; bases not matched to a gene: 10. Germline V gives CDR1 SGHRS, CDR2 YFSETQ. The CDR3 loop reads CASSLANSGIAYIQYF. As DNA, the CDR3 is TGCGCCAGCAGCTTGGCGAATAGCGGGATTGCCTACATTCAGTACTTC.

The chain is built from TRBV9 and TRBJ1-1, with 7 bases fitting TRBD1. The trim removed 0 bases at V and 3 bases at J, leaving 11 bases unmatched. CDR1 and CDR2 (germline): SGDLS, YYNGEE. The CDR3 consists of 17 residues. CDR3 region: CASSVGTGERVDTEAFF. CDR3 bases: TGTGCCAGCAGCGTAGGTACAGGGGAAAGGGTGGACACTGAAGCTTTCTTT.

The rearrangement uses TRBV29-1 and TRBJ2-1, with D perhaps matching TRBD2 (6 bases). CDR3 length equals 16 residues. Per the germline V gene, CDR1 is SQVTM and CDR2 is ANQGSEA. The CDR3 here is CTPRWVVAGRRDEQFF. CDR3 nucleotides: TGCACCCCGCGTTGGGTAGTGGCAGGGAGGAGAGATGAGCAGTTCTTC.

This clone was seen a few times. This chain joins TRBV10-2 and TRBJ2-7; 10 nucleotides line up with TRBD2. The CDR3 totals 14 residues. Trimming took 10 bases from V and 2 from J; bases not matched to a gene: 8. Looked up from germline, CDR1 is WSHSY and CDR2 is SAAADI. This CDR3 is CAISTAGGTYEQYF. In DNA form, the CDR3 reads TGCGCCATCTCGACAGCGGGAGGGACCTACGAGCAGTACTTC.

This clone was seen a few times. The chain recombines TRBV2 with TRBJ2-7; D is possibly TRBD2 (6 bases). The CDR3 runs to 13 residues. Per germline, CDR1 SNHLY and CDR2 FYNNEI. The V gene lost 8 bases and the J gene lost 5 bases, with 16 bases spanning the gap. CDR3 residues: CASSGEGTNEQYF. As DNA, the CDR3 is TGTGCCAGCTCGGGGGAAGGGACCAACGAGCAGTACTTC. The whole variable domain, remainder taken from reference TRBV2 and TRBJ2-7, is EPEVTQTPSHQVTQMGQEVILRCVPISNHLYFYWYRQILGQKVEFLVSFYNNEISEKSEIFDDQFSVERPDGSNFTLKIRSTKLEDSAMYFCASSGEGTNEQYFGPGTRLTVT.

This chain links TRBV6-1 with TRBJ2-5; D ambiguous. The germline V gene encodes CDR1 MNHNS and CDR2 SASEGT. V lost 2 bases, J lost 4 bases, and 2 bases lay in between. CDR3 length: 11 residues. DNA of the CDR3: TGTGCCAGCAGTGAACTAGAGACCCAGTACTTC. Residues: CASSELETQYF.

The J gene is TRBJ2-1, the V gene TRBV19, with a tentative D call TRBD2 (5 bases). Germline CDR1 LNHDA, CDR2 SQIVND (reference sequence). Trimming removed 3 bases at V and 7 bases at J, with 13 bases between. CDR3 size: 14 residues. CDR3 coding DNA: TGTGCCAGTAGTATCGGACGGGATGGAAATGAGCAGTTCTTC. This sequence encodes CASSIGRDGNEQFF. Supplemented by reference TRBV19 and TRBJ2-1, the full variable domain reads DGGITQSPKYLFRKEGQNVTLSCEQNLNHDAMYWYRQDPGQGLRLIYYSQIVNDFQKGDIAEGYSVSREKKESFPLTVTSAQKNPTAFYLCASSIGRDGNEQFFGPGTRLTVL.

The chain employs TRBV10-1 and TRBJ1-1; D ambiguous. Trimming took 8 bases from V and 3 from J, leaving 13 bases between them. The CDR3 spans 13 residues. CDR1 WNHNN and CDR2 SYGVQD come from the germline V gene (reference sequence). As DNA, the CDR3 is TGCGCCAGCTCGGAGACCTGGGACACTGAAGCTTTCTTT. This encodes CASSETWDTEAFF.

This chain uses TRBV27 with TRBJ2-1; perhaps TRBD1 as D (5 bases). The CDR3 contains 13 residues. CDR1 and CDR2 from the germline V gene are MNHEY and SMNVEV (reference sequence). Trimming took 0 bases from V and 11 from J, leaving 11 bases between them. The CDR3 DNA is TGTGCCAGCAGTTTATCTCCGGCAGGGCAGCAGTTCTTC. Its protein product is CASSLSPAGQQFF.

In DNA, the CDR3 is TGTGCCTGGACCAAGGGGCAGCTAGGCACCGGGGAGCTGTTTTTT. Protein product: CAWTKGQLGTGELFF. The V call is TRBV30, the J call TRBJ2-2; D may be TRBD1 (5 bases). This CDR3 contains 15 residues. Trimming shortened V by 4 bases and J by 4 bases, and 16 bases separated the two germline ends. The germline V gene has CDR1 GTSNPN and CDR2 SVGIG (reference sequence).

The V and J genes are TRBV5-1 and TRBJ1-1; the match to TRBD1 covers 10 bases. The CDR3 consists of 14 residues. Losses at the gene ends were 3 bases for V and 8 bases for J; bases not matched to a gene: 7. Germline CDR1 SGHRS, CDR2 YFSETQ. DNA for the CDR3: TGCGCCAGCAGCTCGACAGGGGGCCAAACGGAAGCTTTCTTT. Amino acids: CASSSTGGQTEAFF.

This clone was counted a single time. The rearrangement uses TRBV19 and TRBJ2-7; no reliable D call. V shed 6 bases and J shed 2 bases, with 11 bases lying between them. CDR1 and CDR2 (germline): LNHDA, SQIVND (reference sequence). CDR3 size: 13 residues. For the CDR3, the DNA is TGTGCCAGTAGCTTTGACACGACCTACGAGCAGTACTTC. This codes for CASSFDTTYEQYF.

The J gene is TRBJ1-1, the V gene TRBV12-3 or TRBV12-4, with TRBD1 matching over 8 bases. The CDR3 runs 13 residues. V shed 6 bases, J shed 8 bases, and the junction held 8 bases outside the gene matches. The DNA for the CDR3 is TGTGCCAGCAGACCCAACGACAGGGGAGAAGCTTTCTTT. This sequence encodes CASRPNDRGEAFF.

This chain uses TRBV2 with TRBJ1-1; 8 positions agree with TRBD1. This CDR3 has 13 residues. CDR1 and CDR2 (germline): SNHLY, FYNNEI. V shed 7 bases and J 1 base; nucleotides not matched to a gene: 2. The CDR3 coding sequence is TGTGCCAGCAACGGACAGGGGAACACTGAAGCTTTCTTT. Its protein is CASNGQGNTEAFF.

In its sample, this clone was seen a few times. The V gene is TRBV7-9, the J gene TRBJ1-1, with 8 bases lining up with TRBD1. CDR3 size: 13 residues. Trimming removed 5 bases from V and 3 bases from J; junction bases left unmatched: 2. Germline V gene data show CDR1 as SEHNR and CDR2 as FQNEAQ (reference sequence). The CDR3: CASSKQGDTEAFF. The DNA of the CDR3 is TGTGCCAGCAGCAAACAGGGGGACACTGAAGCTTTCTTT.

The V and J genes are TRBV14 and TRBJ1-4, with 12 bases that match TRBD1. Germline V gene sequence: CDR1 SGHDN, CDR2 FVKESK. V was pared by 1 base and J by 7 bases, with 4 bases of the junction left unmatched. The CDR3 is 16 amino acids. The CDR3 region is CASSQGDRGRAEKLFF. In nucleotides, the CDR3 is TGTGCCAGCAGCCAAGGGGACAGGGGGCGAGCTGAAAAACTGTTTTTT.

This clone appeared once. As DNA, the CDR3 is TGTGCCAGCAGTCCCCGCTCTGGAAACACCATATATTTT. It specifies CASSPRSGNTIYF. V is TRBV2 and J is TRBJ1-3; D is unresolved. V dropped 5 bases and J dropped 0 bases, with 5 bases sitting between them. There are 13 residues in the CDR3. Germline CDR1 reads SNHLY; CDR2 reads FYNNEI.

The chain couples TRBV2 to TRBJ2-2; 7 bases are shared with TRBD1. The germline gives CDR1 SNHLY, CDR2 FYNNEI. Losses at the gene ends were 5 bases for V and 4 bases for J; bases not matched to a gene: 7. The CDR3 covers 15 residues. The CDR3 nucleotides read TGTGCCAGCAGTTTACAGGGGACCATCACCGGGGAGCTGTTTTTT. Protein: CASSLQGTITGELFF.

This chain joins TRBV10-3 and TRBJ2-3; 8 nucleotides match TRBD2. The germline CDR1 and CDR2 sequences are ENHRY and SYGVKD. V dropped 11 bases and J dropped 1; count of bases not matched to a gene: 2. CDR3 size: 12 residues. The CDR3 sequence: CASGGGTDTQYF. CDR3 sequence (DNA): TGTGCCTCCGGGGGGGGCACAGATACGCAGTATTTT.

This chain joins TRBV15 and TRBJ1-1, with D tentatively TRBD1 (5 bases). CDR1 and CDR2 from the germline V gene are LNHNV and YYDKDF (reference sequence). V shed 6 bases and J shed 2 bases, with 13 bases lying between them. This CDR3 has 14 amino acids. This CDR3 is CATRERQTNTEAFF. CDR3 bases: TGTGCCACCAGAGAAAGACAGACAAACACTGAAGCTTTCTTT.

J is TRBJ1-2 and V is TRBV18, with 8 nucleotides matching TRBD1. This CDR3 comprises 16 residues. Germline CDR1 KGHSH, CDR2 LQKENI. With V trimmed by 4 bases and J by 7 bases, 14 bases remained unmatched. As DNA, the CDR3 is TGTGCCAGCTCACTTCGGGGAGACAGGGGACGCGTTGGCTACACCTTC. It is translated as CASSLRGDRGRVGYTF.

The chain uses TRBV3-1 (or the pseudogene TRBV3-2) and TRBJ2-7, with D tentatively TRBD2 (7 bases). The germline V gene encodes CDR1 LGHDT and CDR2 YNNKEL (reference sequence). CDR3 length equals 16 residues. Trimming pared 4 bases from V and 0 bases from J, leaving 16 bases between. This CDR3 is CASSLRGRGSSYEQYF. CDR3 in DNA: TGTGCCAGCAGCCTGAGGGGGAGGGGGAGCTCCTACGAGCAGTACTTC.